Listed here are 32 T cell receptor beta chains from one sample, sequenced in a study of beta chain features in type 1 diabetes. Expressed TCRB transcripts were sequenced after all isolated RNA was converted to cDNA. Assay used: immunoSEQ multiplex PCR; TCRdb lists only in-frame clones, some missing. The repertoire has about 200,000 clones, roughly 10% of them found once; the top ten carry 1% to 1.5%. Sequencing was carried out using central memory CD4+ T cells from blood. Receptor source: a man between 18 and 29 years old in good health.

This clone was counted many times. The genes are TRBV7-2 and TRBJ2-5; D uncertain. The CDR3 length is 14 residues. Germline V gene sequence: CDR1 SGHTA, CDR2 FQGNSA. V dropped 3 bases and J dropped 6 bases, with 14 bases sitting between them. CDR3 DNA sequence: TGTGCCAGCAGCTTCAATTACCAAAGTCAGACCCAGTACTTC. The encoded protein is CASSFNYQSQTQYF.

This clone was counted only a few times. This chain uses TRBV5-1 with TRBJ2-1; possibly TRBD2 for D (5 bases). V shed 4 bases and J shed 6 bases, with 11 bases lying between them. The CDR3 totals 13 residues. The germline gives CDR1 SGHRS, CDR2 YFSETQ. CDR3 bases: TGCGCCAGCAGCCTGAGGGTTGGCAATGAGCAGTTCTTC. It translates to CASSLRVGNEQFF.

The chain carries TRBV18 and TRBJ2-7, with unresolved D. The CDR3 sequence is 13 residues long. CDR1 and CDR2 (germline): KGHSH, LQKENI. V lost 3 bases to trimming and J lost 6 bases, with 12 bases between them. The CDR3 DNA follows: TGTGCCAGCTCACCTGATACGATGCGCGAGCAGTACTTC. Its translation: CASSPDTMREQYF.

Only a few counts were recorded for this clone. The rearrangement joins TRBV5-1 to TRBJ2-3; TRBD2 might be the D (6 bases). This CDR3 is 15 amino acids long. The ends were cut back, 0 bases at V and 2 bases at J, with 10 bases in the middle. Germline-derived CDR1 and CDR2 are SGHRS and YFSETQ. CDR3 DNA sequence: TGCGCCAGCAGCTTGGGACTAGTTCACACAGATACGCAGTATTTT. Its protein product is CASSLGLVHTDTQYF.

The rearrangement links TRBV7-2 to TRBJ2-7, with D hard to call. The CDR3 is made up of 15 amino acids. The V and J ends lost 1 base and 2 bases respectively, with 12 bases between them. Looked up from germline, CDR1 is SGHTA and CDR2 is FQGNSA. CDR3 sequence reads: CASSLGQVPTYEQYF. The CDR3 nucleotides read TGTGCCAGCAGCTTAGGGCAAGTTCCAACCTACGAGCAGTACTTC.

This clone came up a few times. This sequence joins TRBV29-1 and TRBJ2-4; D possibly uses TRBD1 or TRBD2 (5 bases each). Trimming took 7 bases from V and 0 from J, leaving 13 bases between them. The CDR3 totals 14 residues. Germline CDR1 and CDR2: SQVTM and ANQGSEA. The CDR3 sequence is CSGRDGLAKNIQYF. Written as DNA, the CDR3 is TGCAGCGGCCGGGACGGTTTAGCCAAAAACATTCAGTACTTC.

Regarding this clone: A far larger clone is off by one base, so a read error is likely. The chain combines TRBV29-1 with TRBJ1-4; D uncertain. Germline lookup yields CDR1 SQVTM and CDR2 ANQGSEA. V lost 7 bases and J 7 bases, leaving 16 bases between the germline ends. This CDR3 is 13 amino acids long. CDR3 in amino acids: CSGVANRGEKLFF. In DNA form, the CDR3 reads TGCAGCGGTGTCGCTAATCGAGGTGAAAAACTGTTTTTT.

The chain uses TRBV2 and TRBJ2-5, with 7 nucleotides matching TRBD1. The V and J ends lost 9 bases and 10 bases, in that order; junction bases with no gene match: 5. The CDR3 totals 10 residues. Germline V gene lookup returns CDR1 SNHLY and CDR2 FYNNEI. This chain's CDR3 is CASGQVRQYF. The CDR3 DNA follows: TGTGCCAGTGGACAGGTTCGCCAGTACTTC.

V usage is TRBV29-1 and J usage is TRBJ1-5; D is uncertain. The germline CDR1 and CDR2 sequences are SQVTM and ANQGSEA. This CDR3 has 14 amino acids. Trimming removed 6 bases at V and 4 bases at J, with 16 bases between. CDR3 amino acids: CSVLLGTANQPQHF. CDR3 bases: TGCAGCGTCCTGCTGGGAACGGCAAATCAGCCCCAGCATTTT. Together with reference TRBV29-1 and TRBJ1-5, the CDR3 gives the full variable domain: SAVISQKPSRDICQRGTSLTIQCQVDSQVTMMFWYRQQPGQSLTLIATANQGSEATYESGFVIDKFPISRPNLTFSTLTVSNMSPEDSSIYLCSVLLGTANQPQHFGDGTRLSIL.

V is TRBV5-4 and J is TRBJ2-2; D is unresolved. From germline, CDR1 is SGHNT and CDR2 YYREEE (reference sequence). This CDR3 spans 15 amino acids. Trimming took 4 bases from V and 0 from J, leaving 10 bases between them. The CDR3 loop reads CASSPRAANTGELFF. The CDR3 nucleotides are TGTGCCAGCAGCCCCCGGGCAGCGAACACCGGGGAGCTGTTTTTT.

The table lists this clone with a few counts. This chain links TRBV5-1 with TRBJ2-5, with 9 bases fitting TRBD1. Germline loops: CDR1 SGHRS, CDR2 YFSETQ. The V gene end was trimmed by 4 bases and the J gene end by 4 bases; junction bases not matched to a gene: 11. The CDR3 covers 16 residues. The DNA of the CDR3 is TGCGCCAGCAGCCCCCCACTAGCGACAGGGGGAGAGACCCAGTACTTC. Encoded protein: CASSPPLATGGETQYF. The full variable domain, in which reference TRBV5-1 and TRBJ2-5 provide the parts outside the CDR3, is KAGVTQTPRYLIKTRGQQVTLSCSPISGHRSVSWYQQTPGQGLQFLFEYFSETQRNKGNFPGRFSGRQFSNSRSEMNVSTLELGDSALYLCASSPPLATGGETQYFGPGTRLLVL.

The V and J genes are TRBV7-8 and TRBJ2-3, with TRBD2 as a possible D gene (5 bases). This CDR3 has 16 residues. The V end was cut by 3 bases, the J end by 0 bases, with 13 bases between. CDR1 is SGHVS, CDR2 FQNEAQ, per germline. The DNA of the CDR3 is TGTGCCAGCAGCTTGCGCGGGTCAACTAGCACAGATACGCAGTATTTT. This translates into CASSLRGSTSTDTQYF.

The table lists this clone with a few counts. The chain employs TRBV29-1 and TRBJ1-3; D call uncertain. The CDR3 runs 15 residues. The germline CDR1 and CDR2 sequences are SQVTM and ANQGSEA. The V end lost 7 bases, the J end lost 2 bases, and 18 bases lay between the germline ends. The CDR3 protein is CSATETRGPGNTIYF. DNA for the CDR3: TGCAGCGCCACTGAAACCCGCGGTCCTGGAAACACCATATATTTT. The variable domain in full, with the rest retrieved from reference TRBV29-1 and TRBJ1-3, is SAVISQKPSRDICQRGTSLTIQCQVDSQVTMMFWYRQQPGQSLTLIATANQGSEATYESGFVIDKFPISRPNLTFSTLTVSNMSPEDSSIYLCSATETRGPGNTIYFGEGSWLTVV.

The rearrangement links TRBV18 to TRBJ2-7; no definite D call. Germline-derived CDR1 and CDR2 are KGHSH and LQKENI. Trimming left V 5 bases short and J 4 bases short, with 9 bases between. This CDR3 contains 12 residues. CDR3 in amino acids: CASSDLGYEQYF. As DNA, the CDR3 is TGTGCCAGCTCAGATCTCGGTTACGAGCAGTACTTC.

This clone has at least ten counts. The gene calls are TRBV4-3 and TRBJ1-1, with D possibly being TRBD1 (6 bases). The V gene lost 0 bases and the J gene lost 2 bases, with 13 bases spanning the gap. Germline V gives CDR1 LGHNA, CDR2 YSLEER. The CDR3 is made up of 16 amino acids. CDR3 region: CASSQDTGNFNTEAFF. As DNA, the CDR3 is TGCGCCAGCAGCCAAGATACAGGGAATTTTAACACTGAAGCTTTCTTT.

This clone was counted many times. Written as DNA, the CDR3 is TGTGCCAGTAGTATCGGGAGGCTAGCGGTGCAGTTCTTC. Translated: CASSIGRLAVQFF. The rearrangement links TRBV19 to TRBJ2-1; TRBD2 matches at 7 bases. Germline CDR1 is LNHDA and CDR2 is SQIVND (reference sequence). The CDR3 extends over 13 amino acids. The V and J ends lost 3 bases and 12 bases, in that order; junction bases with no gene match: 8.

The chain combines TRBV9 with TRBJ1-6, with no clear D. The CDR3 loop spans 14 amino acids. The V gene lost 2 bases and the J gene lost 8 bases, with 11 bases spanning the gap. Germline V gene lookup returns CDR1 SGDLS and CDR2 YYNGEE. The CDR3 protein is CASSVSDRDSPLHF. DNA of the CDR3: TGTGCCAGCAGCGTTTCGGACCGGGATTCACCCCTCCACTTT.

In this sample, this clone turned up a few times. CDR3 sequence reads: CASKGTSGHSYNEQFF. The DNA for the CDR3 is TGTGCCAGCAAAGGGACTAGCGGGCACTCCTACAATGAGCAGTTCTTC. The chain combines TRBV28 with TRBJ2-1, with TRBD2 matching over 12 bases. The CDR3 covers 16 residues. Trimming took 7 bases from V and 0 from J; bases not matched to a gene: 4. Germline values: CDR1 MDHEN, CDR2 SYDVKM.

This clone was counted only a few times. The chain links TRBV5-4 to TRBJ2-5; D gene unclear. Germline assignment: CDR1 SGHNT and CDR2 YYREEE (reference sequence). V was clipped by 0 bases and J by 5 bases, with 11 bases between them. The CDR3 is made up of 14 amino acids. The CDR3 nucleotides are TGTGCCAGCAGCTTGGAGGTGGGCGCGGAGACCCAGTACTTC. Encoded protein: CASSLEVGAETQYF.

The V call is TRBV29-1, the J call TRBJ2-5; 10 positions match TRBD1. Losses at the gene ends were 3 bases for V and 5 bases for J; bases not matched to a gene: 6. Germline V gene data show CDR1 as SQVTM and CDR2 as ANQGSEA. The CDR3 spans 14 residues. For the CDR3, the DNA is TGCAGCGTTGAGGGACAGGGGTACTCGGAGACCCAGTACTTC. The encoded protein is CSVEGQGYSETQYF.

The table lists this clone with a few counts. The V gene is TRBV29-1, the J gene TRBJ2-7, with D possibly TRBD1 on 5 matching bases. In germline, CDR1 is SQVTM, CDR2 ANQGSEA. This CDR3 is built from 11 residues. V was trimmed by 4 bases and J by 7 bases, leaving 11 bases between them. CDR3 sequence: CSVVRAEEQYF. DNA of the CDR3: TGCAGCGTTGTCAGGGCTGAGGAGCAGTACTTC.

The V and J genes are TRBV7-9 and TRBJ2-3; D gene uncertain. The CDR3 sequence is 14 residues long. Germline V gene lookup returns CDR1 SEHNR and CDR2 FQNEAQ (reference sequence). The ends were cut back, 5 bases at V and 4 bases at J, with 13 bases in the middle. CDR3 residues: CASSLNEWSDTQYF. For the CDR3, the DNA is TGTGCCAGCAGCCTAAATGAGTGGTCAGATACGCAGTATTTT.

This clone has just a few counts. The rearrangement links TRBV7-9 to TRBJ2-3, with 11 bases lining up with TRBD2. Germline lookup yields CDR1 SEHNR and CDR2 FQNEAQ (reference sequence). Germline trimming cut 2 bases from V and 0 bases from J; bases unmatched to any gene: 4. The CDR3 runs to 17 residues. The CDR3 is CASSLSRLAGSTDTQYF. CDR3 bases: TGTGCCAGCAGCTTATCCAGACTAGCGGGGAGCACAGATACGCAGTATTTT.

In the case of this clone: At one of its ends the junction is not consistent with the germline gene, which may arise from a read error. The V call is TRBV27, the J call TRBJ1-2, with D tentatively TRBD1 (6 bases). CDR1 is MNHEY and CDR2 is SMNVEV in the germline V gene (reference sequence). The CDR3 loop spans 18 amino acids. CDR3 residues: CASSPARGANLPNYGYTF. The CDR3 DNA is TGTGCCAGCAGTCCCGCTCGGGGGGCTAATCTCCCTAATTATGGCTACACCTTC.

The chain has TRBV6-1 and TRBJ2-1; possible D gene TRBD2, 6 bases. Deletions cut 3 bases from V and 7 bases from J, with 16 bases between. CDR1 is MNHNS and CDR2 is SASEGT in the germline V gene. This CDR3 contains 15 residues. This CDR3 reads CASSEASAGRNEQFF. Written as DNA, the CDR3 is TGTGCCAGCAGTGAGGCGTCAGCGGGTCGAAATGAGCAGTTCTTC.

The CDR3 DNA reads TGTGCCAGCAGCACACAGGGACAGCTCCTCAATGAGCAGTTCTTC. It is translated as CASSTQGQLLNEQFF. J is TRBJ2-1 and V is TRBV7-2; 7 nucleotides line up with TRBD1. This CDR3 spans 15 amino acids. The junction had 10 bases not matched to a gene; V was cut back by 5 bases and J by 6 bases. Germline CDR1 reads SGHTA; CDR2 reads FQGNSA.

The chain joins TRBV4-2 to TRBJ2-3; 7 bases fit TRBD2. V shed 1 base and J 4 bases; nucleotides not matched to a gene: 8. This CDR3 has 16 residues. Germline V CDR1 and CDR2: LGHNA, YNFKEQ. Here the CDR3 reads CASSQAKLASADTQYF. CDR3 coding DNA: TGTGCCAGCAGCCAAGCTAAACTAGCGTCCGCAGATACGCAGTATTTT.

This clone was counted between two and nine times. This chain uses TRBV7-2 with TRBJ2-7; D not resolved. Germline CDR1 reads SGHTA; CDR2 reads FQGNSA. The germline V and J ends were trimmed by 3 bases and 6 bases, with 12 bases remaining between them. The CDR3 covers 13 residues. CDR3 sequence: CASSFGSGLEQYF. The CDR3 nucleotides are TGTGCCAGCAGCTTCGGCTCCGGGCTCGAGCAGTACTTC.

This chain joins TRBV10-3 and TRBJ1-1; 7 bases line up with TRBD1. J gave up 2 bases and V 6 bases, and 12 bases lay outside the gene matches. The CDR3 spans 16 residues. Germline V gene sequence: CDR1 ENHRY, CDR2 SYGVKD. The chain's CDR3 is CAISFTFGTENTEAFF. The CDR3 DNA reads TGTGCCATCAGCTTTACTTTTGGGACAGAAAACACTGAAGCTTTCTTT.

CDR3 loop: CASSKSPTGSYEQYF. The DNA for the CDR3 is TGCGCCAGCAGCAAGTCCCCCACAGGGTCCTACGAGCAGTACTTC. The chain is built from TRBV5-1 and TRBJ2-7, with a possible D match to TRBD1 (6 bases). V was cut by 4 bases and J by 1 base, with 15 bases left in between. The V gene's germline CDR1 is SGHRS and CDR2 YFSETQ. The CDR3 has 15 amino acids.

A few counts support this clone. The chain uses TRBV6-5 and TRBJ2-7; TRBD2 agrees at 11 bases. CDR3 size: 13 residues. The V segment lost 5 bases and the J segment 6 bases; nucleotides outside the gene matches: 3. Germline V gene data show CDR1 as MNHEY and CDR2 as SVGAGI. The chain's CDR3 is CASSRLAGSEQYF. In DNA form, the CDR3 reads TGTGCCAGCAGTCGACTAGCGGGAAGCGAGCAGTACTTC.

A single count supports this clone. The chain employs TRBV7-2 and TRBJ1-1; 8 nucleotides agree with TRBD1. CDR3 length: 14 residues. J gave up 4 bases and V 7 bases, and 8 bases lay outside the gene matches. CDR1 SGHTA and CDR2 FQGNSA come from the germline V gene. The CDR3 loop is CASTLTGASTEAFF. In DNA, the CDR3 is TGTGCCAGCACCCTGACAGGGGCCTCCACTGAAGCTTTCTTT.